One sample yielded the 4 T cell receptor beta chains listed below, sequenced in a study of CD4 and CD8 cells across lung adenocarcinoma regions. TCRdb re-called the PCR reads with MiXCR, one entry per CDR3 protein. This table has just over 20,000 distinct CDR3 sequences, less than 65% appearing once. What was sequenced was CD8+ T cells from the center of a lung tumor. The receptors were sampled from a female donor with lung adenocarcinoma. The CD4 and CD8 labels of this study may be unreliable.

The chain uses TRBV4-1 and TRBJ1-5; unclear D gene. Germline CDR1 is MGHRA and CDR2 is YSYEKL. CDR3 length: 13 amino acids. V lost 1 base and J lost 5, with 6 bases in between. CDR3 bases: TGCGCCAGCAGCCAAGGGAGAGATCAGCCCCAGCATTTT. Amino acids: CASSQGRDQPQHF.

The chain combines TRBV5-5 with TRBJ2-1; 13 bases map to TRBD2. The V and J ends lost 3 bases and 1 base, in that order; junction bases with no gene match: 4. Germline loops: CDR1 SGHKS, CDR2 YYEKEE (reference sequence). This CDR3 contains 17 residues. CDR3 DNA sequence: TGTGCCAGCAGCTCAGGACTAGCGGGAGTGTCCTACAATGAGCAGTTCTTC. Amino acids: CASSSGLAGVSYNEQFF.

The chain joins TRBV5-1 to TRBJ1-3; D ambiguous. This CDR3 contains 17 residues. Trimming shortened V by 4 bases and J by 0 bases, and 17 bases separated the two germline ends. Looked up from germline, CDR1 is SGHRS and CDR2 is YFSETQ. CDR3 nucleotides: TGCGCCAGCAGCCCCCTTTTAGGTAGGCTCTCTGGAAACACCATATATTTT. It is translated as CASSPLLGRLSGNTIYF. Using reference TRBV5-1 and TRBJ1-3 for the parts outside the CDR3, the full variable domain is KAGVTQTPRYLIKTRGQQVTLSCSPISGHRSVSWYQQTPGQGLQFLFEYFSETQRNKGNFPGRFSGRQFSNSRSEMNVSTLELGDSALYLCASSPLLGRLSGNTIYFGEGSWLTVV.

About this clonotype: At one end, the junction sequence differs from germline, possibly due to a read error. The chain links TRBV27 to TRBJ2-2; 9 nucleotides match TRBD2. CDR1 MNHEY and CDR2 SMNVEV come from the germline V gene (reference sequence). The CDR3 contains 16 residues. CDR3 region: CASSSPGTSKTGELFF. Written as DNA, the CDR3 is TGTGCCAGCAGCTCTCCGGGGACTAGCAAGACTGGGGAGCTGTTTTTC.